This TCR beta chain was sequenced in a study of early T cells in non-severe SARS-CoV-2 infection. Study background: Chains were unpaired, as sequencing was done on bulk RNA from unsorted whole blood. Study conclusions and caveats: Anti-spike CD8 responses were favored by VDJdb matching, which missed private and CD4 specificities.

Comments on this clonotype: The antigen remains undetermined.

Each single cDNA molecule received a unique molecular identifier. TCRdb independently ran MiXCR on the 5' RACE reads; one entry per CDR3 protein. The sample records 50,000 to 60,000 distinct CDR3 sequences, around an eighth being singletons. This CDR3 has 14 residues. From germline, CDR1 is ENHRY and CDR2 SYGVKD. V was clipped by 10 bases and J by 10 bases, with 20 bases between them. The sequence was collected from an adult who was a healthcare worker with PCR-confirmed SARS-CoV-2 infection or an uninfected control (not recorded which). V and J are TRBV10-3 and TRBJ1-6; unclear D gene. Sequencing was performed on whole blood. Here the CDR3 DNA reads TGTGCCACCACTCTATCTCGCGAAGGCTCACCCCTCCACTTT. This sequence encodes CATTLSREGSPLHF.